The clone carrying this T cell receptor beta chain was detected only a few times. Its antigen remains unidentified. Data came from immunoSEQ multiplex PCR; TCRdb stores just in-frame clones and leaves some out. Here the sample spans about 5,000 clones, 55% to 70% being singletons. The sample is drawn from a study of high-grade serous ovarian cancer treatment subgroups. Study summary: Mean per sample: around 13,000 reads, around 7,300 unique TCR beta rearrangements.

Tumor samples were taken before definitive surgery or chemotherapy. Trimming took 6 bases from V and 3 from J; bases not matched to a gene: 7. The CDR3 extends over 15 amino acids. The germline V gene has CDR1 MNHEY and CDR2 SMNVEV (reference sequence). Findings and limits, study-wide: TCR clonal relatedness correlated positively with neoantigen level. Different patients shared almost no repertoire; same-patient tumors shared about 0.11 to 0.79. Spatial context was lost because tumors were sequenced in bulk.

Sequencing was performed on tumor tissue. This sequence joins TRBV27 and TRBJ2-1; 8 positions agree with TRBD2. This TCR was recovered from a human donor with high-grade serous ovarian cancer. For the CDR3, the DNA is TGTGCCAGCAGCGTTCGGGGGGGGGACTACAATGAGCAGTTCTTC. Translated, it gives CASSVRGGDYNEQFF.